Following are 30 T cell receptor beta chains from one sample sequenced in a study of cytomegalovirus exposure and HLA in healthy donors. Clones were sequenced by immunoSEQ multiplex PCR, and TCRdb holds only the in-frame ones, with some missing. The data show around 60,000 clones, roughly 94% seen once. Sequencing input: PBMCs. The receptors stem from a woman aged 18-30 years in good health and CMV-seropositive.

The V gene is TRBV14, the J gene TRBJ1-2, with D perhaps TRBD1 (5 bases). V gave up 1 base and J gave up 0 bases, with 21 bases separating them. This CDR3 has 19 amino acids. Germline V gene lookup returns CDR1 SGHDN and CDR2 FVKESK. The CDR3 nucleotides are TGTGCCAGCAGCCAAGTTAATAGTGCAGGGATGCACGCTAACTATGGCTACACCTTC. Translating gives CASSQVNSAGMHANYGYTF.

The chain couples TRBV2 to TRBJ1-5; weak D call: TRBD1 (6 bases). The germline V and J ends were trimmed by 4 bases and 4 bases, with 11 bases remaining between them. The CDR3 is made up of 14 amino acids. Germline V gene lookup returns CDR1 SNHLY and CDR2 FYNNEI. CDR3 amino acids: CASSVRGTNQPQHF. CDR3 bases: TGTGCCAGCAGTGTAAGGGGGACGAATCAGCCCCAGCATTTT.

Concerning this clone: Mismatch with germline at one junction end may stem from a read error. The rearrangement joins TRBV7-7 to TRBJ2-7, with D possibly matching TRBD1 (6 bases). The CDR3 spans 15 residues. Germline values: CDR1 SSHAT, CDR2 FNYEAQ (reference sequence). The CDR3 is CASSLNRDTIYEQYF. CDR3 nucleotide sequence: TGTGCTAGCAGCTTAAACCGGGACACAATCTACGAGCAGTACTTC.

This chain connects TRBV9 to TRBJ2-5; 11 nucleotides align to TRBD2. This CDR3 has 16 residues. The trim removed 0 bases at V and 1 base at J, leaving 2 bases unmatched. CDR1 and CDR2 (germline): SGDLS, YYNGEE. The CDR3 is CASSVGLAGIQETQYF. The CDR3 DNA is TGTGCCAGCAGCGTAGGACTAGCGGGGATCCAAGAGACCCAGTACTTC.

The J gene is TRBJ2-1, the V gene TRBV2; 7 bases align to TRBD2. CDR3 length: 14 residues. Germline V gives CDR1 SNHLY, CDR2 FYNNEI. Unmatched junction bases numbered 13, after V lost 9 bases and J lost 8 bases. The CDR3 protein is CASRTGLYRDEQFF. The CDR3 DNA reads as TGTGCCAGTCGGACGGGACTATATCGAGATGAGCAGTTCTTC.

The CDR3 nucleotides read TGTGCCAGCAACAAAGGGACCTTGGCAGGGGGGAGCAATGAGCAGTTCTTC. As protein: CASNKGTLAGGSNEQFF. This rearrangement joins TRBV21-1 to TRBJ2-1; TRBD1, the table's D call, lacks a check against the DNA. TRBV21-1 is marked as a pseudogene. The length of the CDR3 is 17 residues.

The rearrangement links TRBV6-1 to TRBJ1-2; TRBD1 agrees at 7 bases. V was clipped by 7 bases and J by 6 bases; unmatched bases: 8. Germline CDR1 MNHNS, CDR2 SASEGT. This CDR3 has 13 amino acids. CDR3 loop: CASTLDRVNGYTF. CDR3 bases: TGTGCCAGCACCCTTGACAGGGTTAATGGCTACACCTTC.

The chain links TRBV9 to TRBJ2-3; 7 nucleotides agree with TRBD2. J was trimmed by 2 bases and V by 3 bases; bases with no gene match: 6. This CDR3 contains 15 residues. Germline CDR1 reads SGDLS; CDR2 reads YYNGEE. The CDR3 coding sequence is TGTGCCAGCAGCGCGGAAGGACTAGACACAGATACGCAGTATTTT. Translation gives CASSAEGLDTDTQYF.

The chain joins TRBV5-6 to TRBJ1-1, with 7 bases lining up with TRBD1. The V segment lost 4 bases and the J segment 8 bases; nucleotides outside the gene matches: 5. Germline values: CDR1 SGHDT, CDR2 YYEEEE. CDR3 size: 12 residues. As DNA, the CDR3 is TGTGCCAGCAGCCACGGGACAGCGGAAGCTTTCTTT. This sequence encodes CASSHGTAEAFF.

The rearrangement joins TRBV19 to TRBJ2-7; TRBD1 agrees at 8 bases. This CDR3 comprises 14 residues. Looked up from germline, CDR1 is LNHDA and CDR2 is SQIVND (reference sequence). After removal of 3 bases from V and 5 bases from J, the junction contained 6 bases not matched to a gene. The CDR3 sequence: CASSIGDRKDEQYF. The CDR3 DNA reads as TGTGCCAGTAGTATCGGGGACAGGAAAGACGAGCAGTACTTC.

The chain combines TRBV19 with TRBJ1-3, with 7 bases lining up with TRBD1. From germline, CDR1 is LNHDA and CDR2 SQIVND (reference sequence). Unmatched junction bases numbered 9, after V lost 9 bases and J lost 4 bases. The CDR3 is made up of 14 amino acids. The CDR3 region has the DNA TGTGCCAGCCTACCGGACAGGACCGGAAACACCATATATTTT. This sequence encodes CASLPDRTGNTIYF.

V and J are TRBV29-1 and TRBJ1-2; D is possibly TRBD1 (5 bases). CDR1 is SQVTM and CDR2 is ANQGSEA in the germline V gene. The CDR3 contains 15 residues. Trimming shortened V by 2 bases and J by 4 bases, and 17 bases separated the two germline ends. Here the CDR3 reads CSVELRGSVGYGYTF. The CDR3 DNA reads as TGCAGCGTTGAATTGCGGGGGTCTGTCGGCTATGGCTACACCTTC.

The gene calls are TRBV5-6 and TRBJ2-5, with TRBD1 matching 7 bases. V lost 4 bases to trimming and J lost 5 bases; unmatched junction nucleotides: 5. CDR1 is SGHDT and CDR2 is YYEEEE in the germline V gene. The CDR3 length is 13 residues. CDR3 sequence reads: CASSIGTAETQYF. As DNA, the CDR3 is TGTGCCAGCAGCATCGGGACAGCGGAGACCCAGTACTTC.

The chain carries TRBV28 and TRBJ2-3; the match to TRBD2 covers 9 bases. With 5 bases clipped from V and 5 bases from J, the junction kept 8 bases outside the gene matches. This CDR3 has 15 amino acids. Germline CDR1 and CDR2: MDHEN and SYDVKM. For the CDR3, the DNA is TGTGCCAGCAGTCTGGGCGCGGGGGGGGGAGATACGCAGTATTTT. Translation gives CASSLGAGGGDTQYF.

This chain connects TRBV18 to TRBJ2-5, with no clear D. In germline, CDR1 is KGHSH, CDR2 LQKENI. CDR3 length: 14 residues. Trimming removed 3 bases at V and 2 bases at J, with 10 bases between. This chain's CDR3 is CASSPGLRQETQYF. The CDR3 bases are TGTGCCAGCTCACCGGGCCTTCGGCAAGAGACCCAGTACTTC.

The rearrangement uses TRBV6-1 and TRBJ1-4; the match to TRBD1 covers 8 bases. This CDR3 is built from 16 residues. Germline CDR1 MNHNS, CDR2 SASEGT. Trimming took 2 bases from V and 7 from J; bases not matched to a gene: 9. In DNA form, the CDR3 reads TGTGCCAGCAGTGAAACCCCATGGGGACAGGTTGAAAAACTGTTTTTT. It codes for CASSETPWGQVEKLFF.

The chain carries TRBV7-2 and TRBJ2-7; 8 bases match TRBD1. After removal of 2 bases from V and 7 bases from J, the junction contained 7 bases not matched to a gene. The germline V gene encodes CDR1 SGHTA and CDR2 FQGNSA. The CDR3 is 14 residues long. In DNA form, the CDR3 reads TGTGCCAGCAGCTTACGGGACAGGCCCGTAGAGCAGTACTTC. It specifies CASSLRDRPVEQYF.

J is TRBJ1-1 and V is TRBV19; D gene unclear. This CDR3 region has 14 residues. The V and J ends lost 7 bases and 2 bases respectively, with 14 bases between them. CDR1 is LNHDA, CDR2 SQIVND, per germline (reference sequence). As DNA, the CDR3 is TGTGCCAGTACCCTGATCGGGTCAAACACTGAAGCTTTCTTT. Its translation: CASTLIGSNTEAFF.

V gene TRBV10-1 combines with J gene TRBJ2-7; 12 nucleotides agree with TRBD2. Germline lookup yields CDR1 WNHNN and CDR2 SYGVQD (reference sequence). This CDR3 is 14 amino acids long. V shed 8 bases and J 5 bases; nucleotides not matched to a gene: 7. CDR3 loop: CASVASGGADEQYF. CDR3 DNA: TGCGCCAGCGTCGCTAGCGGGGGGGCCGACGAGCAGTACTTC.

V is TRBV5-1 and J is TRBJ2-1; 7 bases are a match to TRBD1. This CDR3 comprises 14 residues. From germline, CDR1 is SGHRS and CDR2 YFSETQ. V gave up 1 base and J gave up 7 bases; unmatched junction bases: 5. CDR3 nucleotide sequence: TGCGCCAGCAGCTTGAGGGGGCCTGGAAATGAGCAGTTCTTC. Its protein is CASSLRGPGNEQFF.

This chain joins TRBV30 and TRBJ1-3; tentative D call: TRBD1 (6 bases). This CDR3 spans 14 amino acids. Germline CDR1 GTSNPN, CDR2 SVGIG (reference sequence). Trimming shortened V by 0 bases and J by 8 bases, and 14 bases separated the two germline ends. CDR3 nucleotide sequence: TGTGCCTGGAGTGTACGGTTAGGGGGGGACACCATATATTTT. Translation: CAWSVRLGGDTIYF.

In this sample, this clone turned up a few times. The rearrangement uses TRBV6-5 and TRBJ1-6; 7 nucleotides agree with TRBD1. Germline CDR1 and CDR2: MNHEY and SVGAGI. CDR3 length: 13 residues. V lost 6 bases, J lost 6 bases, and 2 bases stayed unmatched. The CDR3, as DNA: TGTGCCAGCAGCGACAGGGCTAATTCACCCCTCCACTTT. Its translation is CASSDRANSPLHF.

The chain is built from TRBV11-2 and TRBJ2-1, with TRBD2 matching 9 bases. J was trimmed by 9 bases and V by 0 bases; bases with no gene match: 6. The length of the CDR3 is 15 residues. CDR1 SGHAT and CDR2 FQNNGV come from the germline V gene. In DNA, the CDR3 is TGTGCCAGCAGCTTAGATAGCGGGAGTAGGGTTGAGCAGTTCTTC. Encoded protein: CASSLDSGSRVEQFF.

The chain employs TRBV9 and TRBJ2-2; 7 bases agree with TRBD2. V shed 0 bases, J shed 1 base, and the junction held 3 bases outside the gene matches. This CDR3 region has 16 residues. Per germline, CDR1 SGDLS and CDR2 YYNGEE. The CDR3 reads CASSVASGGNTGELFF. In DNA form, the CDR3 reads TGTGCCAGCAGCGTAGCTAGCGGAGGGAACACCGGGGAGCTGTTTTTT.

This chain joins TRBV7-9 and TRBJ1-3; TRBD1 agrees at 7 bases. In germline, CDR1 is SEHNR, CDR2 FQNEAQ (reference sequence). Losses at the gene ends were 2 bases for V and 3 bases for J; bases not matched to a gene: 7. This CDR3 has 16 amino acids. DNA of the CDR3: TGTGCCAGCAGCTTAAGACAGGGAAGGGATGGAAACACCATATATTTT. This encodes CASSLRQGRDGNTIYF.

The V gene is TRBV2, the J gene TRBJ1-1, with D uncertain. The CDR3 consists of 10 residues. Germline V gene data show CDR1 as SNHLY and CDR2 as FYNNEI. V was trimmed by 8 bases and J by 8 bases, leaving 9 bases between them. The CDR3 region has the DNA TGTGCCAGCGTACGGGTGGAAGCTTTCTTT. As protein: CASVRVEAFF.

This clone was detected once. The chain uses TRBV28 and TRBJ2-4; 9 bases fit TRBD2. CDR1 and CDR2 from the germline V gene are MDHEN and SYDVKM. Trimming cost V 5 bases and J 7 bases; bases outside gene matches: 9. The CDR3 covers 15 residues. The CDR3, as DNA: TGTGCCAGCAGTCCGGGGACTAGCTCGTTGAACATTCAGTACTTC. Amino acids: CASSPGTSSLNIQYF.

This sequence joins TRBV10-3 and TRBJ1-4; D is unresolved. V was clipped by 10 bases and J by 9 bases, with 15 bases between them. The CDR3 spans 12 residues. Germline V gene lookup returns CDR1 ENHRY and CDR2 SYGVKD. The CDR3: CATGLEDKKLFF. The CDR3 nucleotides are TGTGCCACCGGACTGGAGGATAAAAAACTGTTTTTT.

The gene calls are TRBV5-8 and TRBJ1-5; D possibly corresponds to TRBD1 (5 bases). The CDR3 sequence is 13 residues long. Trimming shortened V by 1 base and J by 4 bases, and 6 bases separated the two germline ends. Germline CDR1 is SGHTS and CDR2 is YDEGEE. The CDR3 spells CASSLQGNQPQHF. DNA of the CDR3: TGTGCCAGCAGCTTGCAGGGAAATCAGCCCCAGCATTTT. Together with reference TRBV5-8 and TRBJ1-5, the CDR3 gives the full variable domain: EAGVTQSPTHLIKTRGQQATLRCSPISGHTSVYWYQQALGLGLQFLLWYDEGEERNRGNFPPRFSGRQFPNYSSELNVNALELEDSALYLCASSLQGNQPQHFGDGTRLSIL.

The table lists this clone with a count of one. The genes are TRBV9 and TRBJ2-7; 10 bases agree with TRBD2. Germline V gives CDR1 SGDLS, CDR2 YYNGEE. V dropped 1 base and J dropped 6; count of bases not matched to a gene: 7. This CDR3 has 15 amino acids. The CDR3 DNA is TGTGCCAGCAGCGTATCACCCAGCGGGAGGGGCGAGCAGTACTTC. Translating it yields CASSVSPSGRGEQYF.